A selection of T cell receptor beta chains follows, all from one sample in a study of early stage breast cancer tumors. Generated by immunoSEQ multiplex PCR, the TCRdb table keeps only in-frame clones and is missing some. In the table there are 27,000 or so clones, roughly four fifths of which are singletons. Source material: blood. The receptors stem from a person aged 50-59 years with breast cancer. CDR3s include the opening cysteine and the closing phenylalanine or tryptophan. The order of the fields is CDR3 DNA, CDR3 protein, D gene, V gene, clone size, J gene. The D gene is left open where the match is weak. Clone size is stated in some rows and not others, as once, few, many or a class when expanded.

DNA: TGTGCCAGCAGCTTAAGGGGTACCGGGGAGCTGTTTTTT
CDR3: CASSLRGTGELFF
D: .
V: TRBV7-3
size: .
J: TRBJ2-2

DNA: TGTGCCAGCAGCTTAGTTCGGGTTTCCTACGAGCAGTACTTC
CDR3: CASSLVRVSYEQYF
D: .
V: TRBV7-9
size: .
J: TRBJ2-7

DNA: TGTGCCAGCAGCGCCCACTTCCGGGCGGAAAGCACAGATACGCAGTATTTT
CDR3: CASSAHFRAESTDTQYF
D: .
V: TRBV9
size: .
J: TRBJ2-3

DNA: TGTGCCAGCAGCTTCAGGGGGCAAAATCAGCCCCAGCATTTT
CDR3: CASSFRGQNQPQHF
D: TRBD1
V: TRBV7-3
size: .
J: TRBJ1-5

DNA: TGTGCCAGCTCACCACCAGGAAGGGGAGACTATGGCTACACCTTC
CDR3: CASSPPGRGDYGYTF
D: .
V: TRBV18
size: few
J: TRBJ1-2

DNA: TGTGCCACCCGGGAGCCAGGAAGAACCTACGAGCAGTACTTC
CDR3: CATREPGRTYEQYF
D: .
V: TRBV25-1
size: .
J: TRBJ2-7

DNA: TGTGCCAGCAGCCCCCCGGGGCAGTTATATGGCTACACCTTC
CDR3: CASSPPGQLYGYTF
D: .
V: TRBV9
size: .
J: TRBJ1-2

DNA: TGTGCCAGCAGTTATTCTCTGGGGGGTACGCAGTATTTT
CDR3: CASSYSLGGTQYF
D: .
V: TRBV6-5
size: .
J: TRBJ2-3

DNA: TGTGCCAGCTCACCAGAGACAGGGGGCGTTCAGCCCCAGCATTTT
CDR3: CASSPETGGVQPQHF
D: TRBD1
V: TRBV18
size: .
J: TRBJ1-5

DNA: TGTGCCAGTAGTATAGGAGGGGCGAACACTGAAGCTTTCTTT
CDR3: CASSIGGANTEAFF
D: .
V: TRBV19
size: .
J: TRBJ1-1

DNA: TGTGCCAGCAGTGCGCTAGCGGGAGGCTACAATGAGCAGTTCTTC
CDR3: CASSALAGGYNEQFF
D: TRBD2
V: TRBV6-4
size: .
J: TRBJ2-1

DNA: TGCGCCAGCAGTGAGTCGTCTCGCGGCAGCCCCTCCTACGAGCAGTACTTC
CDR3: CASSESSRGSPSYEQYF
D: .
V: TRBV10-1
size: .
J: TRBJ2-7

DNA: TGCAGCGTGCGGACGGGGACAGCGATGAACACTGAAGCTTTCTTT
CDR3: CSVRTGTAMNTEAFF
D: TRBD1
V: TRBV29-1
size: .
J: TRBJ1-1

DNA: TGTGCCACCGATGGACGGACTACCGGGGCCAACGTCCTGACTTTC
CDR3: CATDGRTTGANVLTF
D: .
V: TRBV19
size: .
J: TRBJ2-6